This TCR beta chain is from a study of cytomegalovirus exposure and HLA in healthy donors. The V end was cut by 4 bases, the J end by 3 bases, with 16 bases between. The germline gives CDR1 SGHRS, CDR2 YFSETQ. The CDR3 is 15 residues long. Here immunoSEQ multiplex PCR was the method, and the copy in TCRdb shows in-frame clones only, minus some. The table lists about 240,000 clones, approximately 86% of them singletons. Sequencing input: PBMCs. The clonotype originates from a woman aged 25 to 39 in good health and CMV-seropositive. V is TRBV5-1 and J is TRBJ2-5, with D tentatively TRBD1 (6 bases). CDR3 nucleotides: TGCGCCAGCAGCCGAACTACACAGGGCAAAGAGACCCAGTACTTC. Translating it yields CASSRTTQGKETQYF. Filled out from reference TRBV5-1 and TRBJ2-5, the complete variable domain reads KAGVTQTPRYLIKTRGQQVTLSCSPISGHRSVSWYQQTPGQGLQFLFEYFSETQRNKGNFPGRFSGRQFSNSRSEMNVSTLELGDSALYLCASSRTTQGKETQYFGPGTRLLVL.